This is a list of T cell receptor beta chains from one sample in a study of shared clonotypes between healthy human individuals. Data came from immunoSEQ multiplex PCR; TCRdb stores just in-frame clones and leaves some out. The table includes roughly 640,000 clones, approximately 74% detected once. The specimen was memory CD4+ T cells sorted from blood. The receptors here all came from a woman under 40 in good health. The CDR3 runs from the conserved cysteine through the conserved F or W. The D gene is left open where the match is weak. A clone size is listed for some rows: how often the clone was seen (once, few, many), or a class if it is expanded.

j_call: TRBJ1-3
clone_size: .
v_call: TRBV7-9
d_call: TRBD1
cdr3_aa: CASSARDRERSGNTIYF
cdr3_nt: TGTGCCAGCAGCGCCCGGGACAGGGAAAGATCTGGAAACACCATATATTTT

j_call: TRBJ1-3
clone_size: .
v_call: TRBV19
d_call: .
cdr3_aa: CASTKFGGSGNTIYF
cdr3_nt: TGTGCCAGTACCAAATTCGGGGGCTCCGGAAACACCATATATTTT

j_call: TRBJ1-5
clone_size: .
v_call: TRBV28
d_call: .
cdr3_aa: CASSWERSNQPQHF
cdr3_nt: TGTGCCAGCAGTTGGGAGCGATCCAATCAGCCCCAGCATTTT

j_call: TRBJ2-3
clone_size: .
v_call: TRBV7-3
d_call: .
cdr3_aa: CASSFGGDTQYF
cdr3_nt: TGTGCCAGCAGCTTCGGAGGGGATACGCAGTATTTT

j_call: TRBJ2-2
clone_size: few
v_call: TRBV19
d_call: .
cdr3_aa: CASSSGRDTGELFF
cdr3_nt: TGTGCCAGTAGTAGTGGTCGGGACACCGGGGAGCTGTTTTTT

j_call: TRBJ1-1
clone_size: .
v_call: TRBV5-4
d_call: .
cdr3_aa: CASEGRGTEAFF
cdr3_nt: TGTGCCAGCGAAGGCAGAGGAACTGAAGCTTTCTTT

j_call: TRBJ1-1
clone_size: .
v_call: TRBV28
d_call: TRBD1
cdr3_aa: CASSSGQGLGTEAFF
cdr3_nt: TGTGCCAGCAGTTCGGGACAGGGGTTGGGCACTGAAGCTTTCTTT

j_call: TRBJ2-3
clone_size: .
v_call: TRBV11-3
d_call: TRBD2
cdr3_aa: CASSTGTSGGITDTQYF
cdr3_nt: TGTGCCAGCAGCACTGGGACTAGCGGGGGCATCACAGATACGCAGTATTTT

j_call: TRBJ2-7
clone_size: .
v_call: TRBV5-1
d_call: TRBD2
cdr3_aa: CASSLGGLAGVGEQYF
cdr3_nt: TGCGCCAGCAGCTTAGGGGGCCTAGCGGGAGTGGGAGAGCAGTACTTC

j_call: TRBJ1-4
clone_size: once
v_call: TRBV2
d_call: .
cdr3_aa: CASSLTVTTNEKLFF
cdr3_nt: TGTGCCAGCAGCCTCACAGTTACAACTAATGAAAAACTGTTTTTT

j_call: TRBJ2-5
clone_size: .
v_call: TRBV28
d_call: TRBD2
cdr3_aa: CASRWMGSGRGETQYF
cdr3_nt: TGTGCCAGCAGATGGATGGGGAGCGGGAGGGGAGAGACCCAGTACTTC

j_call: TRBJ1-2
clone_size: .
v_call: TRBV29-1
d_call: .
cdr3_aa: CSVERTVLRGYTF
cdr3_nt: TGCAGCGTTGAAAGGACAGTCCTACGTGGCTACACCTTC

j_call: TRBJ2-5
clone_size: .
v_call: TRBV21-1
d_call: .
cdr3_aa: CASSKVRGRRRGTQYF
cdr3_nt: TGTGCCAGCAGCAAAGTACGAGGACGGCGGAGAGGGACCCAGTACTTC

j_call: TRBJ2-1
clone_size: .
v_call: TRBV27
d_call: .
cdr3_aa: CASSPEGLGEQFF
cdr3_nt: TGTGCCAGCAGTCCGGAAGGCCTGGGCGAGCAGTTCTTC

j_call: TRBJ2-3
clone_size: .
v_call: TRBV5-1
d_call: .
cdr3_aa: CASSFQGGGDTQYF
cdr3_nt: TGCGCCAGCAGCTTCCAGGGGGGCGGAGATACGCAGTATTTT

j_call: TRBJ2-2
clone_size: .
v_call: TRBV27
d_call: TRBD2
cdr3_aa: CASRREGRVTGELFF
cdr3_nt: TGTGCCAGCAGGCGGGAGGGCCGGGTCACCGGGGAGCTGTTTTTT

j_call: TRBJ1-6
clone_size: .
v_call: TRBV6-5
d_call: .
cdr3_aa: CASSPPGNSPLHF
cdr3_nt: TGTGCCAGCTCGCCCCCAGGGAATTCACCCCTCCACTTT

j_call: TRBJ1-3
clone_size: .
v_call: TRBV7-9
d_call: .
cdr3_aa: CASLPFSGNTIYF
cdr3_nt: TGTGCCAGTCTCCCCTTCTCTGGAAACACCATATATTTT

j_call: TRBJ1-1
clone_size: .
v_call: TRBV10-1
d_call: .
cdr3_aa: CASSESGTEAFF
cdr3_nt: TGCGCCAGCAGTGAGTCAGGCACTGAAGCTTTCTTT

j_call: TRBJ2-5
clone_size: .
v_call: TRBV5-1
d_call: TRBD1
cdr3_aa: CASSPGQAQETQYF
cdr3_nt: TGCGCCAGCAGCCCCGGACAGGCCCAAGAGACCCAGTACTTC

j_call: TRBJ2-3
clone_size: .
v_call: TRBV6-5
d_call: TRBD1
cdr3_aa: CASNRGEMTDTQYF
cdr3_nt: TGTGCCAGCAACAGGGGGGAGATGACAGATACGCAGTATTTT

j_call: TRBJ2-7
clone_size: .
v_call: TRBV5-6
d_call: .
cdr3_aa: CASSLQAGAPSIYEQYF
cdr3_nt: TGTGCCAGCAGCTTACAGGCAGGGGCGCCCTCCATCTACGAGCAGTACTTC

j_call: TRBJ1-2
clone_size: many
v_call: TRBV6-5
d_call: TRBD1
cdr3_aa: CASSTQGGAHGYTF
cdr3_nt: TGTGCCAGCAGTACCCAGGGGGGGGCGCATGGCTACACCTTC

j_call: TRBJ2-2
clone_size: .
v_call: TRBV5-1
d_call: .
cdr3_aa: CASSRTASNTGELFF
cdr3_nt: TGCGCCAGCAGCCGGACGGCTTCGAACACCGGGGAGCTGTTTTTT

j_call: TRBJ2-1
clone_size: .
v_call: TRBV28
d_call: TRBD2
cdr3_aa: CASSLDGGLAGYNEQFF
cdr3_nt: TGTGCCAGCAGTTTGGATGGGGGACTAGCGGGATACAATGAGCAGTTCTTC

j_call: TRBJ2-3
clone_size: .
v_call: TRBV5-1
d_call: .
cdr3_aa: CASSPPSRPFTDTQYF
cdr3_nt: TGCGCCAGCAGCCCCCCCTCAAGGCCTTTCACAGATACGCAGTATTTT

j_call: TRBJ2-4
clone_size: once
v_call: TRBV5-1
d_call: .
cdr3_aa: CASSLVDYIQYF
cdr3_nt: TGCGCCAGCAGCTTGGTTGATTACATTCAGTACTTC

j_call: TRBJ2-2
clone_size: .
v_call: TRBV5-1
d_call: .
cdr3_aa: CASRGNTGELFF
cdr3_nt: TGCGCCAGCCGGGGAAACACCGGGGAGCTGTTTTTT

j_call: TRBJ2-7
clone_size: few
v_call: TRBV10-3
d_call: .
cdr3_aa: CAISEYTTYEQYF
cdr3_nt: TGTGCCATCAGTGAATACACCACCTACGAGCAGTACTTC

j_call: TRBJ2-7
clone_size: .
v_call: TRBV2
d_call: TRBD2
cdr3_aa: CASRGGTSGHWEQYF
cdr3_nt: TGTGCCAGCAGGGGAGGGACTAGCGGGCATTGGGAGCAGTACTTC

j_call: TRBJ1-2
clone_size: .
v_call: TRBV28
d_call: .
cdr3_aa: CASSSQEKGYTF
cdr3_nt: TGTGCCAGCAGTTCACAGGAGAAGGGCTACACCTTC

j_call: TRBJ2-2
clone_size: few
v_call: TRBV30
d_call: TRBD2
cdr3_aa: CAWSVRTSGNTGELFF
cdr3_nt: TGTGCCTGGAGTGTGAGGACTAGCGGGAACACCGGGGAGCTGTTTTTT

j_call: TRBJ2-7
clone_size: .
v_call: TRBV4-1
d_call: TRBD2
cdr3_aa: CASSHVGLADHEQYF
cdr3_nt: TGCGCCAGCAGCCATGTGGGACTAGCGGACCACGAGCAGTACTTC

j_call: TRBJ2-1
clone_size: .
v_call: TRBV27
d_call: TRBD1
cdr3_aa: CASSLSGTGIHEQFF
cdr3_nt: TGTGCCAGCAGTTTATCCGGGACAGGGATCCATGAGCAGTTCTTC

j_call: TRBJ2-1
clone_size: .
v_call: TRBV4-1
d_call: TRBD2
cdr3_aa: CASSRLSDGRTYNEQFF
cdr3_nt: TGCGCCAGCAGCCGCCTGTCGGACGGGAGGACCTACAATGAGCAGTTCTTC

j_call: TRBJ1-1
clone_size: .
v_call: TRBV7-2
d_call: .
cdr3_aa: CASSNRPNMNTEAFF
cdr3_nt: TGTGCCAGCAGCAACCGACCGAATATGAACACTGAAGCTTTCTTT

j_call: TRBJ1-1
clone_size: once
v_call: TRBV6-6
d_call: .
cdr3_aa: CASMGGTEAFF
cdr3_nt: TGTGCCAGCATGGGGGGTACTGAAGCTTTCTTT

j_call: TRBJ2-2
clone_size: .
v_call: TRBV18
d_call: .
cdr3_aa: CASSPRDTNTGELFF
cdr3_nt: TGTGCCAGCTCACCCCGGGACACCAACACCGGGGAGCTGTTTTTT

j_call: TRBJ1-4
clone_size: once
v_call: TRBV5-1
d_call: .
cdr3_aa: CASSLREGLNEKLFF
cdr3_nt: TGCGCCAGCAGCTTGCGGGAGGGGCTTAATGAAAAACTGTTTTTT